The 6 T cell receptor beta chains listed next were all sequenced from one sample in a study of technical replicates of blood from a few donors. The repertoire was sequenced with immunoSEQ multiplex PCR; TCRdb's copy has only in-frame clones and lacks some. The table includes 70,000 to 95,000 clones, approximately 94% detected once. Sequenced sample: T cells isolated from PBMCs. The receptors originated from a human donor in good health.

This clone is a singleton in its sample. The chain uses TRBV11-2 and TRBJ2-1; the D is unclear. The ends were cut back, 5 bases at V and 3 bases at J, with 14 bases in the middle. In germline, CDR1 is SGHAT, CDR2 FQNNGV. This CDR3 contains 15 residues. CDR3 nucleotide sequence: TGTGCCAGCAGCCCGTCCGGAGCCGGCTACAATGAGCAGTTCTTC. Residues: CASSPSGAGYNEQFF. Full variable domain (missing parts from reference TRBV11-2 and TRBJ2-1): EAGVAQSPRYKIIEKRQSVAFWCNPISGHATLYWYQQILGQGPKLLIQFQNNGVVDDSQLPKDRFSAERLKGVDSTLKIQPAKLEDSAVYLCASSPSGAGYNEQFFGPGTRLTVL.

This chain uses TRBV7-9 with TRBJ1-1, with D maybe TRBD1 (5 bases). Trimming took 6 bases from V and 1 from J, leaving 6 bases between them. Germline assignment: CDR1 SEHNR and CDR2 FQNEAQ (reference sequence). The CDR3 loop spans 12 amino acids. CDR3 residues: CASRGENTEAFF. CDR3 DNA: TGTGCCAGCAGAGGGGAGAACACTGAAGCTTTCTTT.

V is TRBV11-2 and J is TRBJ2-1; D not resolved. The CDR3 has 15 amino acids. Germline V gene data show CDR1 as SGHAT and CDR2 as FQNNGV. Trimming took off 4 bases at V and 5 bases at J, with 15 bases between the two ends. The chain's CDR3 is CASSWAPVLNNEQFF. In DNA, the CDR3 is TGTGCCAGCAGCTGGGCCCCTGTTTTAAACAATGAGCAGTTCTTC.

The rearrangement uses TRBV30 and TRBJ2-3; D is unclear. Trimming cost V 0 bases and J 5 bases, with 6 bases left between them. CDR3 size: 12 residues. Germline V gene lookup returns CDR1 GTSNPN and CDR2 SVGIG (reference sequence). The CDR3 loop reads CAWSVVRDTQYF. CDR3 in DNA: TGTGCCTGGAGTGTAGTCAGAGATACGCAGTATTTT.

J is TRBJ2-3 and V is TRBV30; TRBD1 might be the D (5 bases). V was shortened by 2 bases and J by 1 base, with 10 bases between the two germline ends. This CDR3 is built from 14 residues. Germline V gene data show CDR1 as GTSNPN and CDR2 as SVGIG (reference sequence). The CDR3 protein is CAWSRVQGTDTQYF. The CDR3 DNA reads as TGTGCCTGGAGTAGAGTACAGGGCACAGATACGCAGTATTTT.

The chain couples TRBV27 to TRBJ2-2, with D hard to call. The CDR3 contains 12 residues. Between the trimmed V and J ends, which lost 6 bases and 7 bases, there was a span of 9 bases. Germline V gene data show CDR1 as MNHEY and CDR2 as SMNVEV (reference sequence). In DNA, the CDR3 is TGTGCCAGCAGGAGAAGTGGCGGGGAGCTGTTTTTT. Encoded protein: CASRRSGGELFF.